This passage covers 23 T cell receptor beta chains from one sample sequenced in a study of CD8+CD57+ T cells in acquired aplastic anemia. Genomic DNA, the template, was used for profiling of the TCR beta VDJ and CDR3. TCRdb fed the reads into MiXCR, producing one record per CDR3 protein. The sample contains over 150,000 distinct CDR3 sequences, roughly half of which appear only once. Sequenced input: sorted CD4+, CD8+, or CD8+CD57+ T cells (not recorded which) from PBMCs. The receptors here all came from a human donor in good health, serving as a control.

The chain combines TRBV20-1 with TRBJ2-1; TRBD1 matches 11 bases. Germline V lookup: CDR1 DFQATT, CDR2 SNEGSKA (reference sequence). The ends lost 4 bases at V and 7 bases at J; junction bases unmatched: 6. The CDR3 is made up of 14 amino acids. The CDR3 is CSATSGTGGNEQFF. CDR3 DNA sequence: TGCAGTGCTACCTCCGGGACAGGGGGAAATGAGCAGTTCTTC.

This clonotype was seen repeatedly, ten times or more. The V and J genes are TRBV7-9 and TRBJ2-3; 12 nucleotides line up with TRBD2. The CDR3 is 16 residues long. V trimming: 5 bases; J trimming: 6 bases; junction bases outside the gene matches: 9. Germline CDR1 reads SEHNR; CDR2 reads FQNEAQ (reference sequence). This chain's CDR3 is CASSPGLAGLRDTQYF. The DNA of the CDR3 is TGTGCCAGCAGCCCAGGACTAGCGGGGCTTCGGGATACGCAGTATTTT.

In this sample, this clonotype turned up once. The V gene is TRBV27, the J gene TRBJ2-5; 8 bases fit TRBD2. V gave up 2 bases and J gave up 0 bases; unmatched junction bases: 5. The germline V gene encodes CDR1 MNHEY and CDR2 SMNVEV (reference sequence). The CDR3 runs 16 residues. CDR3 amino acids: CASSLNSGEYQETQYF. The DNA of the CDR3 is TGTGCCAGCAGTTTAAATAGCGGGGAGTACCAAGAGACCCAGTACTTC.

This clonotype was picked up many times. J is TRBJ1-5 and V is TRBV19; no reliable D call. Trimming took 7 bases from V and 9 from J, leaving 19 bases between them. The CDR3 spans 14 residues. Germline CDR1 LNHDA, CDR2 SQIVND (reference sequence). CDR3 amino acids: CASKVGSREGPQHF. CDR3 DNA: TGTGCCAGTAAGGTCGGTTCGAGGGAAGGGCCCCAGCATTTT.

The table lists this clonotype with many counts. V is TRBV9 and J is TRBJ2-1, with 9 bases matching TRBD1. The CDR3 contains 15 residues. With V trimmed by 0 bases and J by 7 bases, 5 bases remained unmatched. Germline lookup yields CDR1 SGDLS and CDR2 YYNGEE. The CDR3 protein is CASSVDRGRWNEQFF. In nucleotides, the CDR3 is TGTGCCAGCAGCGTAGACAGGGGGCGCTGGAATGAGCAGTTCTTC.

V usage is TRBV28 and J usage is TRBJ1-5; D might be TRBD1 (6 bases). The germline V gene has CDR1 MDHEN and CDR2 SYDVKM. This CDR3 contains 19 residues. Trimming left V 5 bases short and J 3 bases short, with 26 bases between. The DNA for the CDR3 is TGTGCCAGCAGTAATACCCGAGTTTTAAGTACAGGGCCCAATCAGCCCCAGCATTTT. This gives the protein CASSNTRVLSTGPNQPQHF.

This clonotype was seen many times. This sequence joins TRBV10-3 and TRBJ1-2, with D possibly matching TRBD1 (5 bases). The CDR3 consists of 14 residues. The germline V and J ends were trimmed by 11 bases and 8 bases, with 24 bases remaining between them. Germline V gene sequence: CDR1 ENHRY, CDR2 SYGVKD. The CDR3 DNA reads as TGTGCCGTTATGGACGGGGACTACTTTATGGGCTACACCTTC. Its protein is CAVMDGDYFMGYTF.

This clonotype occurred many times. The chain uses TRBV30 and TRBJ2-1, with TRBD2 as a possible D gene (6 bases). The germline CDR1 and CDR2 sequences are GTSNPN and SVGIG (reference sequence). V lost 0 bases and J 8 bases, leaving 14 bases between the germline ends. The CDR3 spans 14 residues. CDR3 region: CAWSVGLATDEQFF. CDR3 sequence (DNA): TGTGCCTGGAGTGTAGGGCTAGCGACCGATGAGCAGTTCTTC. Full variable domain (outside the CDR3, taken from reference TRBV30 and TRBJ2-1): SQTIHQWPATLVQPVGSPLSLECTVEGTSNPNLYWYRQAAGRGLQLLFYSVGIGQISSEVPQNLSASRPQDRQFILSSKKLLLSDSGFYLCAWSVGLATDEQFFGPGTRLTVL.

This clonotype came up many times. CDR3: CASSSRRTDRDEKLFF. Here the CDR3 DNA reads TGTGCCAGCAGTTCCCGCCGTACTGACAGGGATGAAAAACTGTTTTTT. The J gene is TRBJ1-4, the V gene TRBV6-5; 7 positions match TRBD1. This CDR3 comprises 16 residues. J was trimmed by 6 bases and V by 4 bases; bases with no gene match: 11. In germline, CDR1 is MNHEY, CDR2 SVGAGI.

This clonotype was seen only a few times. The rearrangement uses TRBV28 and TRBJ2-4; D unclear. Germline CDR1 MDHEN, CDR2 SYDVKM. V lost 5 bases, J lost 0 bases, and 14 bases lay in between. The CDR3 spans 16 residues. CDR3 in DNA: TGTGCCAGCAGTGGCCTAGGAGTCCTAGCCAAAAACATTCAGTACTTC. This encodes CASSGLGVLAKNIQYF.

The count of this clonotype is one. V is TRBV24-1 and J is TRBJ1-2, with 9 positions matching TRBD1. Per germline, CDR1 KGHDR and CDR2 SFDVKD. The trim removed 2 bases at V and 4 bases at J, leaving 4 bases unmatched. The length of the CDR3 is 15 residues. Written as DNA, the CDR3 is TGTGCCACCAGTGATTGGGGACAGGGAGTCTATGGCTACACCTTC. It codes for CATSDWGQGVYGYTF.

This clonotype was detected only a few times. V and J are TRBV12-3 or TRBV12-4 and TRBJ1-1; D may be TRBD1 (6 bases). The CDR3 contains 16 residues. Trimming left V 5 bases short and J 2 bases short, with 18 bases between. The CDR3 nucleotides read TGTGCCAGCAGTGTTGTTGGGGGCTCTGGAAACACTGAAGCTTTCTTT. It translates to CASSVVGGSGNTEAFF.

This sequence joins TRBV2 and TRBJ2-5, with D tentatively TRBD2 (6 bases). Germline values: CDR1 SNHLY, CDR2 FYNNEI. CDR3 length: 16 amino acids. V was cut by 2 bases and J by 0 bases, with 13 bases left in between. In DNA form, the CDR3 reads TGTGCCAGCAGTGAACCGGCTAGCGAGTACCAAGAGACCCAGTACTTC. It encodes CASSEPASEYQETQYF.

This chain uses TRBV7-2 with TRBJ1-2, with a weak D call TRBD1 (5 bases). The CDR3 loop spans 13 amino acids. Trimming left V 7 bases short and J 4 bases short, with 13 bases between. Germline values: CDR1 SGHTA, CDR2 FQGNSA. The CDR3 protein is CASTVGTGYGYTF. Written as DNA, the CDR3 is TGTGCCAGCACTGTCGGGACGGGCTATGGCTACACCTTC.

This clonotype has just a few counts. V gene TRBV6-2 or TRBV6-3 combines with J gene TRBJ1-2, with D unresolved. Germline V gene data show CDR1 as MNHEY and CDR2 as SVGEGT. V shed 5 bases and J shed 3 bases, with 7 bases lying between them. This CDR3 is 12 amino acids long. CDR3 DNA: TGTGCCAGCAGTATCGTGGACTATGGCTACACCTTC. As protein: CASSIVDYGYTF.

The chain employs TRBV18 and TRBJ1-2; a possible D gene is TRBD1 (5 bases). V lost 4 bases, J lost 1 base, and 19 bases lay in between. CDR3 size: 17 residues. Germline V gene sequence: CDR1 KGHSH, CDR2 LQKENI. The CDR3 loop reads CASSQDHRQFVNYGYTF. The CDR3 DNA reads as TGTGCCAGCTCACAAGACCATAGACAGTTCGTTAACTATGGCTACACCTTC.

The sample holds a few counts of this clonotype. One end of the junction varies from germline; a read error may be responsible. The chain links TRBV18 to TRBJ1-4, with D uncertain. There are 12 residues in the CDR3. Per the germline V gene, CDR1 is KGHSH and CDR2 is LQKENI. The CDR3: CASSPQSEKLFF. DNA for the CDR3: TGTGCCAGCTCACCCCAAAGCGAAAAGCTGTTTTTT.

V and J are TRBV7-3 and TRBJ1-2; TRBD1 aligns across 7 bases. The trim removed 2 bases at V and 12 bases at J, leaving 9 bases unmatched. Germline CDR1 is SGHTA and CDR2 is FQGTGA. The CDR3 spans 13 residues. The CDR3 DNA sequence: TGTGCCAGCAGCTTAGACAGGGAGGTAATTGACACCTTC. It translates to CASSLDREVIDTF.

V usage is TRBV19 and J usage is TRBJ1-5; TRBD1 agrees at 10 bases. The CDR3 is 14 amino acids. Germline V CDR1 and CDR2: LNHDA, SQIVND (reference sequence). V was pared by 5 bases and J by 6 bases, with 4 bases of the junction left unmatched. The CDR3 DNA sequence: TGTGCCAGTAGTGGGACAGGGGACGGTCAGCCCCAGCATTTT. It codes for CASSGTGDGQPQHF.

There are a few counts of this clonotype. The V and J genes are TRBV11-3 and TRBJ2-1, with 8 bases that match TRBD2. Germline V gene data show CDR1 as SGHNT and CDR2 as YENEEA. The CDR3 totals 15 residues. The ends lost 4 bases at V and 1 base at J; junction bases unmatched: 3. CDR3 nucleotide sequence: TGTGCCAGCAGCTCCGCGGGAGGTTCCTACAATGAGCAGTTCTTC. This encodes CASSSAGGSYNEQFF. Combining the CDR3 with reference TRBV11-3 and TRBJ2-1 gives the whole variable domain EAGVVQSPRYKIIEKKQPVAFWCNPISGHNTLYWYLQNLGQGPELLIRYENEEAVDDSQLPKDRFSAERLKGVDSTLKIQPAELGDSAVYLCASSSAGGSYNEQFFGPGTRLTVL.

A few counts support this clonotype. The junction does not match germline at one end; this may be a read error. The rearrangement links TRBV7-3 to TRBJ2-7; 9 nucleotides align to TRBD1. The CDR3 extends over 18 amino acids. Germline-derived CDR1 and CDR2 are SGHTA and FQGTGA. The CDR3 sequence is CASSLAGQGWGGSYERYF. CDR3 bases: TGTGCCAGCAGCTTGGCTGGACAGGGGTGGGGAGGCTCCTACGAGCGGTACTTC.

This chain joins TRBV7-4 and TRBJ2-1; a possible D gene is TRBD1 (5 bases). The CDR3 spans 16 residues. Germline CDR1 and CDR2: SGHVT and SQSDAQ. The ends were cut back, 1 base at V and 5 bases at J, with 15 bases in the middle. CDR3 nucleotides: TGTGCCAGCAGCTTAGTAGGGGTCTCTTACAACAATGAGCAGTTCTTC. Translation gives CASSLVGVSYNNEQFF.

This clonotype was seen many times. The rearrangement joins TRBV20-1 to TRBJ1-1, with D perhaps TRBD1 (5 bases). Trimming stripped 2 bases from V and 4 bases from J, with 8 bases between. The CDR3 covers 12 residues. Germline CDR1 and CDR2: DFQATT and SNEGSKA (reference sequence). CDR3: CSARIGGTEAFF. The CDR3 DNA reads as TGCAGTGCTAGAATTGGGGGCACTGAAGCTTTCTTT.